This T cell receptor beta chain was identified during a study of CD4 T cells in relation to SARS-CoV-2 and coronaviruses. The unexposed donors gave CD4+ T cells in about 2010-2019, prior to COVID-19. Cryopreserved PBMCs were CD4-enriched, then split into naive and memory cells. Uncultured naive and memory CD4+ T cells supplied DNA for deep TCR-beta sequencing. The protocol was immunoSEQ multiplex PCR, while the TCRdb copy is restricted to in-frame clones and leaves out a portion. This table has tens of thousands of clones, 90% to 95% appearing once. V lost 6 bases and J lost 3; bases outside the gene matches: 8. Germline CDR1 MNHEY, CDR2 SVGAGI. The CDR3 runs 15 residues. Concerning this clone itself: Antigen specificity is unknown.

Findings and caveats of the study: Pre-pandemic and post-infection samples never came from the same donor. Approximately 65% of donors had memory CD4+ clonotypes crossrecognizing SARS-CoV-2 and common cold coronavirus spike.

The V call is TRBV6-5, the J call TRBJ2-5, with 9 bases that match TRBD1. The sequenced material came from naive CD4+ T cells from PBMCs. Subset defined: naive CD4+ T cells isolated by negative enrichment. The source of this sequence is a human donor in good health. The CDR3 loop reads CASSRWTGEKETQYF. Written as DNA, the CDR3 is TGTGCCAGCAGCCGATGGACAGGGGAGAAAGAGACCCAGTACTTC.